This TCR beta chain was observed in a study of T cell clusters in autoimmune cytopenias. General observations from the study: Comparing secondary cytopenia with chronic lymphocytic leukemia showed no cluster-lack signature, apparently masked by lymphoma repertoire. TRB repertoire shifts in secondary cytopenia and chronic lymphocytic leukemia mostly reflected lymphoma, not autoimmunity. Functional roles of the in silico T cell clusters still await experimental validation. Exclusive TRB clusters were 2.5 to 3.5-fold more numerous in healthy donors than in active autoimmune hepatitis.

Tens of thousands of genome equivalents of blood DNA were amplified for TRB. Per the germline V gene, CDR1 is MNHEY and CDR2 is SMNVEV (reference sequence). CDR3 length: 15 residues. For this clonotype: What it recognizes is unknown.

One tube held mixed TRB-A and TRB-B primer pools for touch-down PCR. Each CDR3 protein gets one entry in TCRdb, which reprocessed the multiplex PCR reads and gives no DNA. The data show under 15,000 distinct CDR3 sequences, and the top ten clones hold 3% to 3.5%. The sequencing sample was made of peripheral blood. This rearrangement joins TRBV27 to TRBJ2-3; absent DNA, TCRdb's TRBD1 call cannot be checked. The receptor's source is a human donor with an autoimmune cytopenia or autoimmune hepatitis (not recorded which). The CDR3 region is CASSVWASGADTQYF.